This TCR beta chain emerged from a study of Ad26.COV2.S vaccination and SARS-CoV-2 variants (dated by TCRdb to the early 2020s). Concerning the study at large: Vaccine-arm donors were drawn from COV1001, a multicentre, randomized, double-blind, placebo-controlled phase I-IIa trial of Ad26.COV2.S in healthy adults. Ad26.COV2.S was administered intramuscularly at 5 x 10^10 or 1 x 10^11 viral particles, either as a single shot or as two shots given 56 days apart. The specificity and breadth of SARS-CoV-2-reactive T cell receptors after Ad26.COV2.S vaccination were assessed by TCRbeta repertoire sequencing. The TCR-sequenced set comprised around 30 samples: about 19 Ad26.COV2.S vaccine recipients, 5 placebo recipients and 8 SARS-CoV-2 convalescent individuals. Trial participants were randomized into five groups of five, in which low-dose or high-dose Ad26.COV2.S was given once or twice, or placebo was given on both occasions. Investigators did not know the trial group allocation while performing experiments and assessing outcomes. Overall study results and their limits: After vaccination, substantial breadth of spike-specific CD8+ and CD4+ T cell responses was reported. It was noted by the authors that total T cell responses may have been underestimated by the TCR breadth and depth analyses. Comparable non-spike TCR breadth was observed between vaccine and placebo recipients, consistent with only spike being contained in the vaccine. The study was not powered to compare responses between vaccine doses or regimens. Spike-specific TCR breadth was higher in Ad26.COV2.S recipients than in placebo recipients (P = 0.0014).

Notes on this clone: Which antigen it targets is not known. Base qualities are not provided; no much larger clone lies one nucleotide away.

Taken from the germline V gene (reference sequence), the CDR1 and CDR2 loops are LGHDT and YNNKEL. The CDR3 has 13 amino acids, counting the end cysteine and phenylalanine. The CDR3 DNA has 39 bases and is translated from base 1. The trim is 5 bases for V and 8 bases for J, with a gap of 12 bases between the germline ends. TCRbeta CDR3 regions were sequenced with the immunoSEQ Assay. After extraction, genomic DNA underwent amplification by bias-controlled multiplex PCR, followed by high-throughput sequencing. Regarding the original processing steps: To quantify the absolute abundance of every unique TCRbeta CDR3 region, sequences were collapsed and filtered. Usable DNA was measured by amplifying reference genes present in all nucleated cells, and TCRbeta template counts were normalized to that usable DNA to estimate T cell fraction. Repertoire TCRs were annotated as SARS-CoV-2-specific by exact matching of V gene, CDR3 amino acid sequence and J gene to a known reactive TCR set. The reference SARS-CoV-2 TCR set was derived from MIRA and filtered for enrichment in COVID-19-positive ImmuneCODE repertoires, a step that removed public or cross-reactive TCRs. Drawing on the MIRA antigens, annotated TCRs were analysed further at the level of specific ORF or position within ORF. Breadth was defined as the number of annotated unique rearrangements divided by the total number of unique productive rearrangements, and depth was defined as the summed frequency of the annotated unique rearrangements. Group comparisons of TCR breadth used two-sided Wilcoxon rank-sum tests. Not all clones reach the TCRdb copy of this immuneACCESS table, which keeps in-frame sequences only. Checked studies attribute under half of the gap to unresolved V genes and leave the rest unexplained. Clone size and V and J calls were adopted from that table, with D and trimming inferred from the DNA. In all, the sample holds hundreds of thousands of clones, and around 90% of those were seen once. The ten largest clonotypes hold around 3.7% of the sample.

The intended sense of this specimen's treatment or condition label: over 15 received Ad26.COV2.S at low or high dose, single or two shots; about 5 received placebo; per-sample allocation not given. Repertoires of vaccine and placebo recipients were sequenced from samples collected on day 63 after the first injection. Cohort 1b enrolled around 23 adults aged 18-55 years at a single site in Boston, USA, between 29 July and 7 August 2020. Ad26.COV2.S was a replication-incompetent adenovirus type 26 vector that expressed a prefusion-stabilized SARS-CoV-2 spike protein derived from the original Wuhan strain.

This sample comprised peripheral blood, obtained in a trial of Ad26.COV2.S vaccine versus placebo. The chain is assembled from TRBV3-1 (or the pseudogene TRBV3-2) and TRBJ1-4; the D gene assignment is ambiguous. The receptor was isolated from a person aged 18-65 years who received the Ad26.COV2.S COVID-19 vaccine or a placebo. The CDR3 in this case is CASSYYSEEKLFF. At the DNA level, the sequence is TGTGCCAGCAGCTACTATAGCGAGGAAAAACTGTTTTTT.